This T cell receptor (beta chain) comes out of a study of CD8 T cells in ankylosing spondylitis. Findings and caveats of the study: There was a TCR beta motif, made of several highly homologous variants, that appeared characteristic of ankylosing spondylitis blood. Peripheral blood held disease-linked clones only at relatively low frequency, and these were CD8+. Previously reported in reactive arthritis synovial fluid and blood were some of the motif variants. Disease-associated clones were reportedly significantly overrepresented in matched ankylosing spondylitis synovial fluid.

5'-RACE, quantitative and with molecular barcodes, yielded the TCR beta libraries. One entry per CDR3 protein results from TCRdb running MiXCR on the 5' RACE reads. The sample consists of under 250,000 distinct CDR3 sequences, about 6.7% of them appearing once. As for this clonotype: Its specificity is unknown.

V shed 9 bases and J shed 3 bases, with 13 bases lying between them. Per germline, CDR1 SGHKS and CDR2 YYEKEE (reference sequence). This CDR3 is 13 amino acids long. This chain uses TRBV5-5 with TRBJ1-5; D remains unclear. This sequence originates from a male donor with ankylosing spondylitis. The sequencing input was blood, either unsorted or a sorted T cell fraction (not recorded which). The CDR3 region has the DNA TGTGCCATGAGCCCCGGCCTCAATCAGCCCCAGCATTTT. This encodes CAMSPGLNQPQHF.